The clone carrying this T cell receptor (beta chain) has more than one count but fewer than ten. This is likely a read error, given that the CDR3 carries no conserved phenylalanine or tryptophan at its end. No DNA is shown, since the ends of the CDR3 on it are uncertain; the CDR3 is the one TCRdb lists. This entry belongs to a study of patients and donors after allogeneic stem cell transplantation. Germline CDR1 and CDR2: SEHNR and FQNEAQ (reference sequence). From its first to its last residue, the CDR3 has 12 amino acids. MiXCR, applied by TCRdb to the RT-PCR reads, yields one record per CDR3 protein. The sample shows about 110,000 distinct CDR3 sequences, around 35% of them seen only once.

The clonotype comes from a human donor who was either an allogeneic HSCT recipient or a stem cell or donor lymphocyte infusion donor (not recorded which). It is not recorded whose cells these are; they may come from a transplant donor. Source material: blood, either unsorted or a sorted T cell fraction (not recorded which). The chain has TRBV7-9 and TRBJ1-3; the D segment call TRBD1 is taken from the table without a DNA check. The CDR3 loop reads CASSTGQGASLL.